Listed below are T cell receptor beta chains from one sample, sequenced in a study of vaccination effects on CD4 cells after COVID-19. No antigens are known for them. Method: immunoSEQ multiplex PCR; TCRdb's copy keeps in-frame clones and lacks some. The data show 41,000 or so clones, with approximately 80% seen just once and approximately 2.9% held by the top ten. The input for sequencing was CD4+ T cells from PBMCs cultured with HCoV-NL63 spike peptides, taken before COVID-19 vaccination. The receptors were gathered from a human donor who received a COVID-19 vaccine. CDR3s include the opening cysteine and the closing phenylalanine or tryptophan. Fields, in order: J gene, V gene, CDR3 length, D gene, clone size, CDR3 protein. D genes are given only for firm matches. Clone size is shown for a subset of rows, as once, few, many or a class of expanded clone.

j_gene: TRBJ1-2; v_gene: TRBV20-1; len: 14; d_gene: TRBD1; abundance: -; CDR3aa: CSASATGAIYGYTF
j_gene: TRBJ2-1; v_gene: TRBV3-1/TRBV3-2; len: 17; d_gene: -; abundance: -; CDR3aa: CASSPRVGTGQYNEQFF
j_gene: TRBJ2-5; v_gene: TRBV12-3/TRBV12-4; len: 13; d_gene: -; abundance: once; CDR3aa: CASKSHGSGTQYF
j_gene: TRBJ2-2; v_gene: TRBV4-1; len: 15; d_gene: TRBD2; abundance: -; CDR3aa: CASSRGLAPTGELFF
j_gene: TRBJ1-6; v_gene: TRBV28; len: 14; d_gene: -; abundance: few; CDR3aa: CASRPRLDNSPLHF
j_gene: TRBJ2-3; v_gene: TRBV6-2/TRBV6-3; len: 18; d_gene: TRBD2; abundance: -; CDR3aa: CASSPHLIKRGPTDTQYF
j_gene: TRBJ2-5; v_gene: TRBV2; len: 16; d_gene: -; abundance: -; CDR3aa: CASSGGFGTGQETQYF
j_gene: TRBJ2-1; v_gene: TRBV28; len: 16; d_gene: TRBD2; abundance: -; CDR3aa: CASSSSGTSGYNEQFF
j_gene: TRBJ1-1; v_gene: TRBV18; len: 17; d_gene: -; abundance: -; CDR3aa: CASSPRGVRAVDSEAFF
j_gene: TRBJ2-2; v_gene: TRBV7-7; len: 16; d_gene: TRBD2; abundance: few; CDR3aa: CASSPRLATNTGELFF
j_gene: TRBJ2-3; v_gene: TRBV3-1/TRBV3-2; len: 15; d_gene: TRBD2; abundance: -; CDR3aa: CASSQFSGGRDTQYF
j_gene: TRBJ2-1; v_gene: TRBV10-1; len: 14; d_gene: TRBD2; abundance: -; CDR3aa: CASRTGGPYNEQFF
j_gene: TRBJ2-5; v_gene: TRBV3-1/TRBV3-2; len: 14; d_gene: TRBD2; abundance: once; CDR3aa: CASSSSSGQETQYF
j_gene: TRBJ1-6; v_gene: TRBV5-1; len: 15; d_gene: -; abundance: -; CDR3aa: CASSLEISGESPLHF
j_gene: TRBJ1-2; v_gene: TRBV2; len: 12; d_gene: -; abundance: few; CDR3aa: CASSSQGGGYTF
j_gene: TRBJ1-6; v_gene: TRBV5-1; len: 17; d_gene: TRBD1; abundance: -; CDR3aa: CASTPGTGDLNGSPLHF
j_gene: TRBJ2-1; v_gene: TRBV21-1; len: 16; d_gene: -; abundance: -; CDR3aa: CASSKVSGKMVNEQFF
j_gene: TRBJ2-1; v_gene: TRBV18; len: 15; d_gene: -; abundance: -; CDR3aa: CAGGEQGFTYNEQFF
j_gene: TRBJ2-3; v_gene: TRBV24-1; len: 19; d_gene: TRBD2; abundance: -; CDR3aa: CATSDRTGTSRSPPDTQYF
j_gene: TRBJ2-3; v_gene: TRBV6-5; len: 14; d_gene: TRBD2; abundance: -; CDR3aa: CASRSPGLASTQYF
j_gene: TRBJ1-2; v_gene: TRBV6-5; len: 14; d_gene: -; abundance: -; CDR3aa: CASRIPGANYGYTF
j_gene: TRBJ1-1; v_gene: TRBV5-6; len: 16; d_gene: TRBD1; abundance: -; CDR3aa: CASSPPGQGVITEAFF
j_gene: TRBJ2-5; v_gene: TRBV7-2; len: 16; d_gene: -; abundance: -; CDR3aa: CASSLGLVRGQETQYF
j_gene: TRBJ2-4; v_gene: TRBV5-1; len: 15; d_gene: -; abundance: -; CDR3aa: CASSLDMDKENIQYF
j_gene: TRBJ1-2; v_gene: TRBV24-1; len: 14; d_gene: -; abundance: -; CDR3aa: CATSELSRNYGYTF
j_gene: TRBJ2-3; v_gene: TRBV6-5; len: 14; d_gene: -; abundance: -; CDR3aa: CASSWDGRTDTQYF
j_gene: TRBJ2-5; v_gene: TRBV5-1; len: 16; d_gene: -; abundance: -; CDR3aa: CASSTRQGGVGETQYF
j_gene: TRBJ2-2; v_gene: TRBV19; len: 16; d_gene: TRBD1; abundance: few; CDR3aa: CASSSHPDRGPGELFF
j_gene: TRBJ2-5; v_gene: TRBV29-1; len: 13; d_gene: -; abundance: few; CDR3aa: CSVPTLGQETQYF
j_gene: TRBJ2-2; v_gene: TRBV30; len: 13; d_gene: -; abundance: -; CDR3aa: CAWSPGLQGELFF
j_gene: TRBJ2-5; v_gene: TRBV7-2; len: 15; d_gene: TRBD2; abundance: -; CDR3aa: CASSHQRGRQETQYF
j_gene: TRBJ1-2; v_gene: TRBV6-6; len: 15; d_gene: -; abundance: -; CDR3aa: CASSYGGTTGYGYTF
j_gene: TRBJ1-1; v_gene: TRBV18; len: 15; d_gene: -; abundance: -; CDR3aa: CASSPPAAGETEAFF
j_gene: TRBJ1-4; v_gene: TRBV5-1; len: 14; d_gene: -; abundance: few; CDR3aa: CASSPDTGSEKLFF
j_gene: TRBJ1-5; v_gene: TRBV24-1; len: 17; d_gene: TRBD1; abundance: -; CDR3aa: CATSDFSGRGLSQPQHF
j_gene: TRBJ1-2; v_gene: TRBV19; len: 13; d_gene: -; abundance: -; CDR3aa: CASSPGGDYGYTF
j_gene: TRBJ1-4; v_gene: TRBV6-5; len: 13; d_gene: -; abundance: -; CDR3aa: CATSRRTNEKLFF
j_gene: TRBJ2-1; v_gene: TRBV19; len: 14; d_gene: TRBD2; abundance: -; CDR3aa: CASARGGSYNEQFF
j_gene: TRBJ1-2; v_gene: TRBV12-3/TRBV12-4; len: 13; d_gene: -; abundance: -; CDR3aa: CASSRGMAGGYTF
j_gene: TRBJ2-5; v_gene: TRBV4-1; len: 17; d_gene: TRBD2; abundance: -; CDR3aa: CASSQDLRGAPQETQYF
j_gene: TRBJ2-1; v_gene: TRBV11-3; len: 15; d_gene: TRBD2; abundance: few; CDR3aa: CASSTGLAGGNEQFF